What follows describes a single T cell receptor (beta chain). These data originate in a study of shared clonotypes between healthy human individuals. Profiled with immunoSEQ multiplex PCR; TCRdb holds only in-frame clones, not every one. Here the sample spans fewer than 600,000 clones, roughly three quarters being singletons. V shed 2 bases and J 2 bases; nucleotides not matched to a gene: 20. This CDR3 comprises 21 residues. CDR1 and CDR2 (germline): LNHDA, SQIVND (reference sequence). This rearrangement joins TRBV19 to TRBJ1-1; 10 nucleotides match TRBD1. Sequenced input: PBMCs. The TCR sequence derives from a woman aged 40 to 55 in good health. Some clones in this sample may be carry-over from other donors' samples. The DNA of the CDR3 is TGTGCCAGTAGTATACAGCCCTTTAGCCACCGGGACAGGGGAAAAAACACTGAAGCTTTCTTT. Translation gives CASSIQPFSHRDRGKNTEAFF.